A selection of T cell receptor beta chains follows, all from one sample in a study of shared clonotypes between healthy human individuals. This table comes from immunoSEQ multiplex PCR, and its TCRdb copy is limited to in-frame clones, with some not included. The repertoire has about 600,000 clones, around three quarters of them found once; the top ten carry around 12%. Sequencing was done on a sample of PBMCs. The receptors come from a woman between 40 and 50 years old in good health. Some clones in this sample may be carry-over from other donors' samples. Both conserved end residues are part of each CDR3. The order of the fields is clone size, D gene, J gene, V gene, CDR3 protein, CDR3 DNA. D genes are given only for firm matches. Not all rows give a size; the values are once, few, many and, for expanded clones, a class.

size: NA
D: TRBD1
J: TRBJ2-7
V: TRBV11-3
CDR3: CASSLLGDRERYEQYF
DNA: TGTGCCAGCAGCTTACTTGGGGACAGGGAAAGGTACGAGCAGTACTTC

size: few
D: TRBD1
J: TRBJ1-5
V: TRBV19
CDR3: CASQGTGGWNQPQHF
DNA: TGTGCCAGTCAAGGGACAGGGGGTTGGAATCAGCCCCAGCATTTT

size: NA
D: NA
J: TRBJ2-7
V: TRBV19
CDR3: CATSKGYYEQYF
DNA: TGTGCCACCTCAAAGGGATACTACGAGCAGTACTTC

size: NA
D: TRBD2
J: TRBJ2-3
V: TRBV7-7
CDR3: CASSLGLAASTDTQYF
DNA: TGTGCCAGCAGTCTAGGGCTAGCGGCTAGCACAGATACGCAGTATTTT

size: NA
D: NA
J: TRBJ1-1
V: TRBV29-1
CDR3: CSVKQGAEAFF
DNA: TGCAGCGTTAAACAGGGAGCCGAAGCTTTCTTT

size: NA
D: NA
J: TRBJ2-7
V: TRBV30
CDR3: CAWSVHRILSYEQYF
DNA: TGTGCCTGGAGTGTACACAGGATCCTCTCCTACGAGCAGTACTTC

size: NA
D: NA
J: TRBJ1-3
V: TRBV4-3
CDR3: CASSQEPTGRGNTIYF
DNA: TGCGCCAGCAGCCAAGAGCCCACAGGGCGGGGAAACACCATATATTTT

size: NA
D: NA
J: TRBJ2-2
V: TRBV19
CDR3: CASSMLPPRNGELFF
DNA: TGTGCCAGTAGTATGTTACCCCCCCGGAACGGGGAGCTGTTTTTT

size: NA
D: TRBD2
J: TRBJ2-7
V: TRBV25-1
CDR3: CASSVILAGSSYEQYF
DNA: TGTGCCAGCAGTGTAATTTTAGCGGGGAGCTCCTACGAGCAGTACTTC

size: NA
D: TRBD2
J: TRBJ2-5
V: TRBV2
CDR3: CASSDILAGGQETQYF
DNA: TGTGCCAGCAGTGATATTCTAGCGGGGGGGCAAGAGACCCAGTACTTC

size: few
D: NA
J: TRBJ2-6
V: TRBV4-3
CDR3: CASSPTSASGANVLTF
DNA: TGCGCCAGCAGCCCAACTTCAGCCTCTGGGGCCAACGTCCTGACTTTC

size: once
D: NA
J: TRBJ1-1
V: TRBV29-1
CDR3: CSPEATEAFF
DNA: TGCAGCCCCGAGGCCACTGAAGCTTTCTTT

size: NA
D: NA
J: TRBJ2-7
V: TRBV7-2
CDR3: CASSQLEGYEQYF
DNA: TGTGCCAGCAGCCAATTGGAGGGCTACGAGCAGTACTTC

size: many
D: TRBD2
J: TRBJ2-1
V: TRBV7-9
CDR3: CASSPSYREGLDEQFF
DNA: TGTGCCAGCAGCCCCTCCTATCGGGAGGGCCTCGATGAGCAGTTCTTC

size: NA
D: NA
J: TRBJ2-2
V: TRBV18
CDR3: CASSPTRDTGELFF
DNA: TGTGCCAGCTCACCGACTAGGGACACCGGGGAGCTGTTTTTT